The 31 T cell receptor beta chains listed next were all sequenced from one sample in a study of shared clonotypes between healthy human individuals. Only in-frame clones appear in the TCRdb table, and some are missing; sequencing was by immunoSEQ multiplex PCR. The sample records about 600,000 clones, about 96% being singletons. The material sequenced was naive CD4+ T cells sorted from blood. The subset is: CD45RA+ positively selected. The receptors were sampled from a young woman in good health.

The V and J genes are TRBV28 and TRBJ1-4; a weak D match, TRBD1 (5 bases). The CDR3 has 15 residues. Germline CDR1 is MDHEN and CDR2 is SYDVKM. V dropped 5 bases and J dropped 5 bases, with 15 bases sitting between them. The CDR3 is CASSRPGRQNEKLFF. The CDR3, as DNA: TGTGCCAGCAGTCGTCCGGGACGGCAAAATGAAAAACTGTTTTTT.

This clone showed up just once. The J gene is TRBJ2-7, the V gene TRBV28; the D is unclear. Deletions cut 4 bases from V and 6 bases from J, with 19 bases between. CDR1 and CDR2 (germline): MDHEN, SYDVKM. There are 15 residues in the CDR3. CDR3 nucleotides: TGTGCCAGCAGTTGGAGCCGTCCCATGCTTGGCGAGCAGTACTTC. As protein: CASSWSRPMLGEQYF.

This clone was found once. J is TRBJ1-3 and V is TRBV29-1; 8 bases match TRBD1. CDR1 is SQVTM and CDR2 is ANQGSEA in the germline V gene. This CDR3 contains 12 residues. The V and J ends lost 7 bases and 7 bases, in that order; junction bases with no gene match: 6. The CDR3 region has the DNA TGCAGCGCCCGGACAGGGAGGAACACCATATATTTT. As protein: CSARTGRNTIYF.

The V and J genes are TRBV5-4 and TRBJ2-1, with 10 positions matching TRBD2. Germline CDR1 SGHNT, CDR2 YYREEE (reference sequence). This CDR3 has 16 amino acids. J gave up 12 bases and V 0 bases, and 12 bases lay outside the gene matches. The CDR3 protein is CASSLGPAASGSRQFF. The CDR3 region has the DNA TGTGCCAGCAGCTTGGGCCCCGCGGCTAGCGGGAGCCGGCAGTTCTTC.

The chain combines TRBV10-1 with TRBJ2-7; a weak D match, TRBD1 (5 bases). CDR3 length: 16 amino acids. V lost 0 bases and J 3 bases, leaving 15 bases between the germline ends. CDR1 is WNHNN and CDR2 is SYGVQD in the germline V gene (reference sequence). CDR3 sequence reads: CASSESRQGRDYEQYF. The CDR3 DNA reads as TGCGCCAGCAGTGAGTCGAGGCAAGGCAGGGACTACGAGCAGTACTTC.

The chain has TRBV27 and TRBJ2-5; 10 bases are shared with TRBD1. This CDR3 has 15 amino acids. Germline lookup yields CDR1 MNHEY and CDR2 SMNVEV (reference sequence). J was trimmed by 5 bases and V by 6 bases; bases with no gene match: 9. CDR3 residues: CASRTGTGASETQYF. The CDR3 region has the DNA TGTGCCAGCAGGACCGGGACAGGGGCTTCCGAGACCCAGTACTTC.

This chain joins TRBV4-1 and TRBJ2-7; 11 nucleotides agree with TRBD1. The CDR3 runs to 18 residues. Germline assignment: CDR1 MGHRA and CDR2 YSYEKL. Germline trimming cut 4 bases from V and 4 bases from J; bases unmatched to any gene: 15. The CDR3 loop is CASSPYSRTGGKGYEQYF. For the CDR3, the DNA is TGCGCCAGCAGCCCCTATTCCCGGACAGGGGGCAAAGGGTACGAGCAGTACTTC.

The chain joins TRBV25-1 to TRBJ1-2; unclear D gene. The CDR3 length is 13 residues. Deletions cut 6 bases from V and 2 bases from J, with 10 bases between. Looked up from germline, CDR1 is MGHDK and CDR2 is SYGVNS. The CDR3 reads CASSPLGNYGYTF. The CDR3 DNA follows: TGTGCCAGCAGCCCTTTAGGGAACTATGGCTACACCTTC.

The chain is built from TRBV18 and TRBJ1-2, with 8 positions matching TRBD1. CDR3 length equals 15 residues. CDR1 and CDR2 from the germline V gene are KGHSH and LQKENI. V gave up 3 bases and J gave up 7 bases; unmatched junction bases: 10. Written as DNA, the CDR3 is TGTGCCAGCTCACCTACAGGACAGGGCGGTCCTGGCTACACCTTC. Amino acids: CASSPTGQGGPGYTF. The whole variable domain, filled in from reference TRBV18 and TRBJ1-2, reads NAGVMQNPRHLVRRRGQEARLRCSPMKGHSHVYWYRQLPEEGLKFMVYLQKENIIDESGMPKERFSAEFPKEGPSILRIQQVVRGDSAAYFCASSPTGQGGPGYTFGSGTRLTVV.

The V call is TRBV18, the J call TRBJ2-7; D not certain. Germline V gene data show CDR1 as KGHSH and CDR2 as LQKENI. This CDR3 is built from 13 residues. V was cut by 0 bases and J by 6 bases, with 9 bases left in between. The CDR3 protein is CASSPPGQSEQYF. In DNA, the CDR3 is TGTGCCAGCTCACCACCGGGTCAGAGCGAGCAGTACTTC.

The genes are TRBV2 and TRBJ2-1, with 14 positions matching TRBD2. Germline CDR1 and CDR2: SNHLY and FYNNEI. J was trimmed by 6 bases and V by 4 bases; bases with no gene match: 5. This CDR3 has 16 residues. As DNA, the CDR3 is TGTGCCAGCAGTGCGACTAGCGGGAGGGCTGTCAATGAGCAGTTCTTC. This sequence encodes CASSATSGRAVNEQFF. Full variable domain (rest looked up from reference TRBV2 and TRBJ2-1): EPEVTQTPSHQVTQMGQEVILRCVPISNHLYFYWYRQILGQKVEFLVSFYNNEISEKSEIFDDQFSVERPDGSNFTLKIRSTKLEDSAMYFCASSATSGRAVNEQFFGPGTRLTVL.

The chain has TRBV18 and TRBJ2-5; D not resolved. Germline lookup yields CDR1 KGHSH and CDR2 LQKENI. The CDR3 has 13 residues. V lost 1 base and J 2 bases, leaving 5 bases between the germline ends. The CDR3 nucleotides are TGTGCCAGCTCACCACAGGAACAAGAGACCCAGTACTTC. The encoded protein is CASSPQEQETQYF.

This sequence joins TRBV28 and TRBJ1-2, with D uncertain. The CDR3 extends over 14 amino acids. The V gene's germline CDR1 is MDHEN and CDR2 SYDVKM. V dropped 0 bases and J dropped 6 bases, with 11 bases sitting between them. The CDR3 sequence is CASSLWVRVDGYTF. Written as DNA, the CDR3 is TGTGCCAGCAGTTTATGGGTGAGGGTGGATGGCTACACCTTC.

The chain has TRBV2 and TRBJ2-7; TRBD1 aligns across 9 bases. The CDR3 covers 14 residues. Germline CDR1 SNHLY, CDR2 FYNNEI. Trimming at V came to 6 bases and at J to 0 bases, leaving 3 bases not matched to a gene. The CDR3 loop is CASRGDRVSYEQYF. In DNA form, the CDR3 reads TGTGCCAGCAGGGGGGACAGGGTCTCCTACGAGCAGTACTTC.

The rearrangement uses TRBV11-2 and TRBJ1-1; 11 bases match TRBD1. The CDR3 totals 13 residues. Trimming at V came to 5 bases and at J to 12 bases, leaving 8 bases not matched to a gene. Germline CDR1 and CDR2: SGHAT and FQNNGV. CDR3 nucleotide sequence: TGTGCCAGCAGCCCGGACAGGGGGCGAGGTACTTTCTTT. As protein: CASSPDRGRGTFF.

The chain carries TRBV27 and TRBJ2-1, with a possible D match to TRBD1 (7 bases). Germline V gives CDR1 MNHEY, CDR2 SMNVEV (reference sequence). The CDR3 is 13 residues long. Deletions cut 3 bases from V and 9 bases from J, with 12 bases between. The CDR3 region is CASSFWRDSEQFF. The CDR3 DNA follows: TGTGCCAGCAGTTTTTGGCGGGACAGTGAGCAGTTCTTC.

V is TRBV12-5 and J is TRBJ1-2; the D gene is possibly TRBD1 (6 bases). The germline V and J ends were trimmed by 1 base and 7 bases, with 13 bases remaining between them. This CDR3 spans 14 amino acids. The V gene's germline CDR1 is LGHNT and CDR2 FRNRAP. The CDR3 DNA sequence: TGTGCTAGTGGTTTGGACACCTACAGGGCTGGCTACACCTTC. Protein sequence: CASGLDTYRAGYTF.

This clone was recorded once. The chain combines TRBV2 with TRBJ2-2; the D gene could be TRBD1 or TRBD2 (5 bases each). Germline V gene sequence: CDR1 SNHLY, CDR2 FYNNEI. The ends were cut back, 2 bases at V and 2 bases at J, with 21 bases in the middle. The CDR3 spans 19 residues. CDR3 sequence: CASSEMNVGAGRNTGELFF. The CDR3 coding sequence is TGTGCCAGCAGTGAAATGAACGTCGGGGCAGGGAGAAACACCGGGGAGCTGTTTTTT.

The rearrangement links TRBV9 to TRBJ1-4; 8 positions match TRBD1. J was trimmed by 7 bases and V by 3 bases; bases with no gene match: 8. Germline V CDR1 and CDR2: SGDLS, YYNGEE. This CDR3 comprises 15 residues. The DNA of the CDR3 is TGTGCCAGCAGCGGACAGGGGCAGGGGTTTGAAAAACTGTTTTTT. This sequence encodes CASSGQGQGFEKLFF.

CDR3 sequence: CASSDVTRVGETQYF. For the CDR3, the DNA is TGCGCCAGCAGTGACGTGACTAGGGTAGGGGAGACCCAGTACTTC. This chain connects TRBV10-2 to TRBJ2-5; TRBD2 might be the D (6 bases). This CDR3 spans 15 amino acids. The V gene's germline CDR1 is WSHSY and CDR2 SAAADI. Trimming pared 3 bases from V and 5 bases from J, leaving 16 bases between.

The gene calls are TRBV30 and TRBJ1-5; 8 bases align to TRBD1. This CDR3 region has 13 residues. Germline V lookup: CDR1 GTSNPN, CDR2 SVGIG (reference sequence). With 8 bases clipped from V and 2 bases from J, the junction kept 5 bases outside the gene matches. CDR3 DNA: TGTGCCCTTGGACAGGGTGGCAATCAGCCCCAGCATTTT. Translating gives CALGQGGNQPQHF.

This chain links TRBV9 with TRBJ1-6; no definite D call. The CDR3 has 15 amino acids. The V end was cut by 4 bases, the J end by 7 bases, with 15 bases between. Germline loops: CDR1 SGDLS, CDR2 YYNGEE. CDR3 in DNA: TGTGCCAGCAGCCAATACGTTTCTCCGAATTCACCCCTCCACTTT. The encoded protein is CASSQYVSPNSPLHF.

This chain joins TRBV4-1 and TRBJ2-7; TRBD1 matches 9 bases. The V gene's germline CDR1 is MGHRA and CDR2 YSYEKL. V shed 2 bases, J shed 3 bases, and the junction held 5 bases outside the gene matches. The CDR3 runs 15 residues. In nucleotides, the CDR3 is TGCGCCAGCAGCCAACCGGGACAGGGAGACTACGAGCAGTACTTC. Translated: CASSQPGQGDYEQYF.

The chain couples TRBV28 to TRBJ1-4, with a weak D call TRBD1 (6 bases). CDR1 is MDHEN and CDR2 is SYDVKM in the germline V gene. The CDR3 runs to 14 residues. V was trimmed by 6 bases and J by 8 bases, leaving 16 bases between them. The CDR3 protein is CASSSGQRDEKLFF. DNA for the CDR3: TGTGCCAGCAGCTCGGGACAACGGGACGAAAAACTGTTTTTT.

The chain couples TRBV19 to TRBJ1-1; 10 nucleotides align to TRBD1. Germline V gene sequence: CDR1 LNHDA, CDR2 SQIVND (reference sequence). Germline trimming cut 1 base from V and 7 bases from J; bases unmatched to any gene: 6. The length of the CDR3 is 15 residues. CDR3 sequence (DNA): TGTGCCAGTAGTATAGGCGGGACAGGGGTAGTTGAAGCTTTCTTT. Translated, it gives CASSIGGTGVVEAFF.

The V and J genes are TRBV4-1 and TRBJ2-1; D not certain. This CDR3 contains 15 residues. Trimming shortened V by 2 bases and J by 9 bases, and 17 bases separated the two germline ends. Germline CDR1 reads MGHRA; CDR2 reads YSYEKL. In nucleotides, the CDR3 is TGCGCCAGCAGCCAATGGCCGACCATGGGCGGTGAGCAGTTCTTC. Translating gives CASSQWPTMGGEQFF.

CDR3 region: CASSSGGNGGNTIYF. The CDR3 region has the DNA TGTGCCAGCAGCTCCGGGGGGAACGGCGGAAACACCATATATTTT. The chain links TRBV28 to TRBJ1-3; TRBD1 is a possible D gene (5 bases). The CDR3 spans 15 residues. V gave up 6 bases and J gave up 4 bases, with 16 bases separating them. CDR1 and CDR2 (germline): MDHEN, SYDVKM.

This chain connects TRBV18 to TRBJ2-6, with D possibly being TRBD1 (6 bases). The CDR3 is 16 amino acids. Germline V gene data show CDR1 as KGHSH and CDR2 as LQKENI. Deletions cut 3 bases from V and 0 bases from J, with 9 bases between. CDR3 DNA sequence: TGTGCCAGCTCACCCACAGGGAGCTCTGGGGCCAACGTCCTGACTTTC. This sequence encodes CASSPTGSSGANVLTF.

This rearrangement joins TRBV19 to TRBJ2-2; no definite D call. V lost 5 bases to trimming and J lost 0 bases, with 10 bases between them. CDR1 and CDR2 from the germline V gene are LNHDA and SQIVND (reference sequence). The CDR3 spans 15 residues. Here the CDR3 DNA reads TGTGCCAGTAGTCCACACAGCACGAACACCGGGGAGCTGTTTTTT. Translation gives CASSPHSTNTGELFF.

The V and J genes are TRBV5-8 and TRBJ1-4; TRBD1 matches at 7 bases. The junction had 6 bases not matched to a gene; V was cut back by 4 bases and J by 0 bases. In germline, CDR1 is SGHTS, CDR2 YDEGEE. The CDR3 is made up of 16 amino acids. CDR3 loop: CASSTGTVATNEKLFF. CDR3 DNA sequence: TGTGCCAGCAGCACAGGGACAGTAGCAACTAATGAAAAACTGTTTTTT.

The chain combines TRBV11-2 with TRBJ2-2; TRBD2 matches 9 bases. V lost 4 bases and J lost 7; bases outside the gene matches: 16. This CDR3 comprises 18 residues. Germline loops: CDR1 SGHAT, CDR2 FQNNGV. The DNA of the CDR3 is TGTGCCAGCAGCTCCTCCTTTATAGCGGGAGTCTTCGGCGGGGAGCTGTTTTTT. It specifies CASSSSFIAGVFGGELFF. The full variable domain, with the rest looked up from reference TRBV11-2 and TRBJ2-2, is EAGVAQSPRYKIIEKRQSVAFWCNPISGHATLYWYQQILGQGPKLLIQFQNNGVVDDSQLPKDRFSAERLKGVDSTLKIQPAKLEDSAVYLCASSSSFIAGVFGGELFFGEGSRLTVL.